This T cell receptor beta chain derives from a study of Graves' ophthalmopathy and Graves' hyperthyroidism. The authors amplified TCR beta CDR3 regions, and they did so from RNA transcripts for repertoire sequencing. The first round was an RT-PCR with HTBI primers, and the second round was a multiplex PCR. TCRdb re-derived calls from the multiplex PCR reads in MiXCR, one entry per CDR3 protein. The sample records approximately 700,000 distinct CDR3 sequences, about 40% being singletons. The CDR3 covers 17 residues. Germline V gives CDR1 SGDLS, CDR2 YYNGEE. V was clipped by 4 bases and J by 1 base; unmatched bases: 13.

This sequence was found in an adult man with Graves' ophthalmopathy. The sequenced sample consisted of peripheral blood. The rearrangement links TRBV9 to TRBJ1-1; 7 bases fit TRBD1. The CDR3 loop is CASSLGPGQIPNTEAFF. The CDR3 DNA reads as TGTGCCAGCAGCTTGGGTCCGGGACAGATACCGAACACTGAAGCTTTCTTT.